The rows below give T cell receptor beta chains drawn from one sample of a study of blood T cell repertoires in COVID-19. Method: immunoSEQ multiplex PCR; TCRdb's copy keeps in-frame clones and lacks some. Here the sample spans about 160,000 clones, around 80% being singletons. The sequenced sample consisted of peripheral blood. These receptors originate from a man in his 60s with active or convalescent COVID-19. Each CDR3 is given with its conserved first and last residue. A D gene is named only where the DNA matches it firmly. The size entry is marked missing in some rows and otherwise reads once, few, many or a size class.

J: TRBJ1-2; size: NA; V: TRBV28; D: NA; DNA: TGTGCCAGCAGCCTACCAGGACAACAATATGGCTACACCTTC; CDR3: CASSLPGQQYGYTF
J: TRBJ1-1; size: NA; V: TRBV3-1/TRBV3-2; D: NA; DNA: TGTGCCAGCAGCCAAGGCGGGGGGCCTGGCACTGAAGCTTTCTTT; CDR3: CASSQGGGPGTEAFF
J: TRBJ1-3; size: NA; V: TRBV10-2; D: NA; DNA: TGCGCCAGCAGTGATGTTGGCCGGGGGGTCTCTGGAAACACCATATATTTT; CDR3: CASSDVGRGVSGNTIYF
J: TRBJ2-1; size: NA; V: TRBV5-1; D: NA; DNA: TGCGCCAGCAGCCCCCACGGCGGCGGCCTAAGCTCCTACAATGAGCAGTTCTTC; CDR3: CASSPHGGGLSSYNEQFF
J: TRBJ1-1; size: NA; V: TRBV18; D: NA; DNA: TGTGCCAGCTCACCTCGGGAGTCCACTGAAGCTTTCTTT; CDR3: CASSPRESTEAFF
J: TRBJ2-7; size: NA; V: TRBV5-5; D: NA; DNA: TGTGCCAGCAGCTTGGAGCCGAACTACGAGCAGTACTTC; CDR3: CASSLEPNYEQYF
J: TRBJ2-2; size: NA; V: TRBV7-2; D: NA; DNA: TGTGCCAGCAGCCCGCGGAGCACCGGGGAGCTGTTTTTT; CDR3: CASSPRSTGELFF
J: TRBJ2-5; size: NA; V: TRBV10-3; D: TRBD2; DNA: TGTGCCATCAGTGAGACTAGCGGGGACCAAGAGACCCAGTACTTC; CDR3: CAISETSGDQETQYF
J: TRBJ1-6; size: many; V: TRBV4-1; D: NA; DNA: TGCGCCAGCAGCCGAGAACAGGCACCAGGAAATTCACCCCTCCACTTT; CDR3: CASSREQAPGNSPLHF
J: TRBJ2-1; size: NA; V: TRBV2; D: TRBD2; DNA: TGTGCCAGCAGTGAGTTAGTGCAGACTAGCGGGGGCGATGAGCAGTTCTTC; CDR3: CASSELVQTSGGDEQFF
J: TRBJ1-4; size: NA; V: TRBV7-8; D: TRBD1; DNA: TGTGCCAGCAGCCCAAACTCCGGGACAGGGTCTGCAAAACTGTTTTTT; CDR3: CASSPNSGTGSAKLFF
J: TRBJ2-3; size: NA; V: TRBV5-1; D: TRBD2; DNA: TGCGCCAGCAGCTTCTCGACTAGCGGGGGGGTGACAGATACGCAGTATTTT; CDR3: CASSFSTSGGVTDTQYF
J: TRBJ2-1; size: NA; V: TRBV5-6; D: NA; DNA: TGTGCCAGCAGCTTTTGGGTGGCGGCAAGCTCCTACAATGAGCAGTTCTTC; CDR3: CASSFWVAASSYNEQFF
J: TRBJ1-5; size: NA; V: TRBV9; D: TRBD1; DNA: TGTGCCAGCAGCGTAGGACAGGGTAATCAGCCCCAGCATTTT; CDR3: CASSVGQGNQPQHF
J: TRBJ2-5; size: NA; V: TRBV27; D: TRBD1; DNA: TGTGCCAGCAGTTTATACCCCCCGACAGGGTATCCACAAGAGACCCAGTACTTC; CDR3: CASSLYPPTGYPQETQYF
J: TRBJ2-3; size: NA; V: TRBV6-5; D: TRBD2; DNA: TGTGCCAGCAGTTCCCCCAGCGGGAGTCGAGATACGCAGTATTTT; CDR3: CASSSPSGSRDTQYF
J: TRBJ1-4; size: few; V: TRBV14; D: NA; DNA: TGTGCCAGCAGCCACCCGACAACAACTAATGAAAAACTGTTTTTT; CDR3: CASSHPTTTNEKLFF
J: TRBJ1-6; size: NA; V: TRBV3-1/TRBV3-2; D: NA; DNA: TGTGCCAGCAGCCGGGAGAATTCACCCCTCCACTTT; CDR3: CASSRENSPLHF
J: TRBJ2-7; size: NA; V: TRBV27; D: TRBD1; DNA: TGTGCCAGCAGTCTACAGGGACAGGGGACCTACGAGCAGTACTTC; CDR3: CASSLQGQGTYEQYF
J: TRBJ2-5; size: NA; V: TRBV6-1; D: TRBD2; DNA: TGTGCCAGCAGTGAGAGGGGGACTAGCGGGAGACCACAAGAGACCCAGTACTTC; CDR3: CASSERGTSGRPQETQYF
J: TRBJ2-7; size: NA; V: TRBV29-1; D: NA; DNA: TGCAGCGTTCAGTTAGGGCAGGGGATTTCCTACGAGCAGTACTTC; CDR3: CSVQLGQGISYEQYF
J: TRBJ1-5; size: NA; V: TRBV6-5; D: NA; DNA: TGTGCCAGCACTCCAATGGACAAGAATCAGCCCCAGCATTTT; CDR3: CASTPMDKNQPQHF
J: TRBJ1-2; size: few; V: TRBV6-5; D: NA; DNA: TGTGCCAGCAGCACAGGGTTCTATGGCTACACCTTC; CDR3: CASSTGFYGYTF
J: TRBJ1-1; size: NA; V: TRBV9; D: NA; DNA: TGTGCCAGCAGCGTAGGAATCGGGGTCAGGGGCCAGAAGAACACTGAAGCTTTCTTT; CDR3: CASSVGIGVRGQKNTEAFF
J: TRBJ2-7; size: once; V: TRBV27; D: TRBD2; DNA: TGTGCCAGCAGACCGTCCGGAGCGGGAGGTGCGGGCGAGCAGTACTTC; CDR3: CASRPSGAGGAGEQYF
J: TRBJ1-5; size: NA; V: TRBV7-8; D: TRBD1; DNA: TGTGCCAGCAGCCGCCGGGACAGGGTGGAGCAGCCCCAGCATTTT; CDR3: CASSRRDRVEQPQHF
J: TRBJ2-5; size: NA; V: TRBV6-2/TRBV6-3; D: NA; DNA: TGTGCCAGCAGTCAGCAAGAGACCCAGTACTTC; CDR3: CASSQQETQYF
J: TRBJ1-5; size: NA; V: TRBV10-2; D: NA; DNA: TGCGCCAGCAGTGAACAATCAGGGCCCCAGCATTTT; CDR3: CASSEQSGPQHF
J: TRBJ2-3; size: NA; V: TRBV6-6; D: TRBD2; DNA: TGTGCCAGCAGCCGGACTAGCGGGAGTTCCCCCGATACGCAGTATTTT; CDR3: CASSRTSGSSPDTQYF
J: TRBJ2-3; size: NA; V: TRBV6-5; D: TRBD2; DNA: TGTGCCAGCAGTTACCGGGGGGTAGCAGATACGCAGTATTTT; CDR3: CASSYRGVADTQYF
J: TRBJ2-7; size: once; V: TRBV5-1; D: NA; DNA: TGCGCCAGCAGCCCCGCCCTCCTAGCTGTCAACGAGCAGTACTTC; CDR3: CASSPALLAVNEQYF
J: TRBJ1-4; size: few; V: TRBV6-5; D: NA; DNA: TGTGCCAGCAGTCCCCAACAGGGATTTGAGGAAAAACTGTTTTTT; CDR3: CASSPQQGFEEKLFF
J: TRBJ1-2; size: NA; V: TRBV18; D: TRBD1; DNA: TGTGCCAGCTCACCAGCGGACAGGGGGCTGTATGGCTACACCTTC; CDR3: CASSPADRGLYGYTF
J: TRBJ2-3; size: NA; V: TRBV27; D: TRBD2; DNA: TGTGCCAGCAGCCAACGCAGGGCTAGCGGGAGGGAAGGCACGCAGTATTTT; CDR3: CASSQRRASGREGTQYF
J: TRBJ2-7; size: NA; V: TRBV3-1/TRBV3-2; D: NA; DNA: TGTGCCAGCAGCCAAGACCGGGGGTTGCGGTACGAGCAGTACTTC; CDR3: CASSQDRGLRYEQYF
J: TRBJ2-7; size: once; V: TRBV19; D: NA; DNA: TGTGCCAGTAGTACCTCAGACGGAGCCTACGAGCAGTACTTC; CDR3: CASSTSDGAYEQYF
J: TRBJ2-5; size: NA; V: TRBV6-5; D: TRBD1; DNA: TGTGCCAGCAGGGGACAGGGGGCAGAGACCCAGTACTTC; CDR3: CASRGQGAETQYF
J: TRBJ2-1; size: NA; V: TRBV27; D: TRBD2; DNA: TGTGCCAGCAGTTTATGGGTGGGGTTGGGAGGGCTATCCTACAATGAGCAGTTCTTC; CDR3: CASSLWVGLGGLSYNEQFF
J: TRBJ1-4; size: NA; V: TRBV6-6; D: TRBD1; DNA: TGTGCCAGCAGTTCTTTAGGGACAGGGGGTTATGAAAAACTGTTTTTT; CDR3: CASSSLGTGGYEKLFF
J: TRBJ2-2; size: NA; V: TRBV5-5; D: NA; DNA: TGTGCCAGCACCAGGGGAGGGGACCGGAACACCGGGGAGCTGTTTTTT; CDR3: CASTRGGDRNTGELFF
J: TRBJ1-5; size: NA; V: TRBV28; D: TRBD1; DNA: TGTGCCAGCACCCTGGGGACAGTTCATCAGCCCCAGCATTTT; CDR3: CASTLGTVHQPQHF
J: TRBJ1-6; size: NA; V: TRBV2; D: TRBD1; DNA: TGTGCCAGCAGGGAACTGACAGGGGGAACCAATTCACCCCTCCACTTT; CDR3: CASRELTGGTNSPLHF
J: TRBJ2-1; size: NA; V: TRBV6-6; D: NA; DNA: TGTGCCAGCAGTGGTAGGGGTGAGCAGTTCTTC; CDR3: CASSGRGEQFF
J: TRBJ1-2; size: NA; V: TRBV9; D: NA; DNA: TGTGCCAGCTCACGGGATTGGGGCTACACCTTC; CDR3: CASSRDWGYTF
J: TRBJ1-2; size: NA; V: TRBV6-5; D: TRBD1; DNA: TGTGCCAGCAGTTCCCAAGACAGGGACGGCTACACCTTC; CDR3: CASSSQDRDGYTF
J: TRBJ1-2; size: NA; V: TRBV5-1; D: TRBD1; DNA: TGCGCCAGCAGCAGTAGACAGGGACGCTATGGCTACACCTTC; CDR3: CASSSRQGRYGYTF